A single sample is the source of the 22 T cell receptor beta chains below, sequenced in a study of T cell responses to AZD1222 COVID-19 vaccine. Profiled with immunoSEQ multiplex PCR; TCRdb holds only in-frame clones, not every one. The sample has approximately 80,000 clones, 70% to 90% seen once. This material consisted of peripheral blood, taken 28 days after the second AZD1222 dose. The source is an adult who received the AZD1222 COVID-19 vaccine.

The chain is built from TRBV19 and TRBJ1-4; D ambiguous. The CDR3 has 16 residues. Trimming left V 9 bases short and J 0 bases short, with 17 bases between. The V gene's germline CDR1 is LNHDA and CDR2 SQIVND (reference sequence). The CDR3 DNA is TGTGCCAGCAGGAGGAGCACTCTTTCAACTAATGAAAAACTGTTTTTT. Translating gives CASRRSTLSTNEKLFF.

This chain connects TRBV19 to TRBJ1-3; TRBD1 matches 7 bases. The CDR3 has 13 amino acids. Germline CDR1 and CDR2: LNHDA and SQIVND (reference sequence). J lost 4 bases, V lost 4 bases, and 1 base had no gene match. CDR3 residues: CASSTDRGNTIYF. The CDR3 DNA reads as TGTGCCAGTAGTACGGACAGGGGAAACACCATATATTTT.

The V and J genes are TRBV5-1 and TRBJ2-2; D tentatively fits TRBD1 or TRBD2 (5 bases each). V was pared by 0 bases and J by 8 bases, with 14 bases between. The CDR3 has 15 amino acids. The germline gives CDR1 SGHRS, CDR2 YFSETQ. The CDR3 nucleotides read TGCGCCAGCAGCTTGGAACCGGGGACGGTTGGGGAGCTGTTTTTT. It specifies CASSLEPGTVGELFF.

About this clone itself: The junction departs from germline at one end; a sequencing error may be responsible. The chain employs TRBV28 and TRBJ1-2, with 8 nucleotides matching TRBD1. Germline V gene data show CDR1 as MDHEN and CDR2 as SYDVKM. The CDR3 is 17 amino acids. This CDR3 reads CASSEGDRTYTGQGVVF. The DNA for the CDR3 is TGTGCCAGCAGTGAGGGGGACAGGACATACACGGGACAAGGGGTTGTCTTC.

The chain employs TRBV3-1 (or the pseudogene TRBV3-2) and TRBJ2-3, with a tentative D call TRBD1 (6 bases). The CDR3 has 14 residues. Germline loops: CDR1 LGHDT, CDR2 YNNKEL (reference sequence). Trimming removed 4 bases at V and 6 bases at J, with 14 bases between. Here the CDR3 reads CASSRPRQGDTQYF. CDR3 nucleotide sequence: TGTGCCAGCAGCCGCCCCCGTCAGGGGGATACGCAGTATTTT.

This clone was picked up a small number of times. V gene TRBV19 combines with J gene TRBJ2-7; possible D gene TRBD2, 5 bases. This CDR3 spans 15 amino acids. V was pared by 5 bases and J by 3 bases, with 17 bases between. CDR1 LNHDA and CDR2 SQIVND come from the germline V gene (reference sequence). CDR3 coding DNA: TGTGCCAGTAGTCCCCTTAACGGGGAAATCTACGAGCAGTACTTC. It yields the protein CASSPLNGEIYEQYF.

The V gene is TRBV7-2, the J gene TRBJ2-1, with 9 bases that match TRBD2. Germline V gene lookup returns CDR1 SGHTA and CDR2 FQGNSA. This CDR3 has 16 amino acids. The V gene end was trimmed by 2 bases and the J gene end by 6 bases; junction bases not matched to a gene: 8. The CDR3 loop is CASSLFAGGQVNEQFF. CDR3 coding DNA: TGTGCCAGCAGCTTATTCGCGGGGGGGCAAGTCAATGAGCAGTTCTTC.

This clone has more than one count but fewer than ten. The chain is built from TRBV11-2 and TRBJ1-1, with a possible D match to TRBD1 (5 bases). Germline V gene sequence: CDR1 SGHAT, CDR2 FQNNGV. The CDR3 spans 14 residues. Trimming took 5 bases from V and 1 from J, leaving 11 bases between them. The CDR3 nucleotides read TGTGCCAGCAGCCGGGACGGGCGGAACACTGAAGCTTTCTTT. As protein: CASSRDGRNTEAFF.

The chain uses TRBV13 and TRBJ1-1; a weak D match, TRBD1 (5 bases). Looked up from germline, CDR1 is PRHDT and CDR2 is FYEKMQ (reference sequence). V lost 8 bases, J lost 1 base, and 11 bases lay in between. The CDR3 contains 13 residues. The CDR3 DNA follows: TGTGCCAGCTCAAACGGACAGAACACTGAAGCTTTCTTT. Its translation: CASSNGQNTEAFF.

The V gene is TRBV19, the J gene TRBJ1-5; tentative D call: TRBD1 (5 bases). Germline V gives CDR1 LNHDA, CDR2 SQIVND (reference sequence). V was clipped by 9 bases and J by 2 bases, with 11 bases between them. This CDR3 has 13 residues. The CDR3, as DNA: TGTGCCAGCAGGGTTGACGGCAATCAGCCCCAGCATTTT. Amino acid sequence: CASRVDGNQPQHF. The variable domain in full, completed from reference TRBV19 and TRBJ1-5, reads DGGITQSPKYLFRKEGQNVTLSCEQNLNHDAMYWYRQDPGQGLRLIYYSQIVNDFQKGDIAEGYSVSREKKESFPLTVTSAQKNPTAFYLCASRVDGNQPQHFGDGTRLSIL.

The chain combines TRBV11-2 with TRBJ1-5, with D possibly matching TRBD1 (5 bases). Germline V gene data show CDR1 as SGHAT and CDR2 as FQNNGV. Trimming removed 5 bases at V and 4 bases at J, with 12 bases between. This CDR3 has 14 amino acids. In nucleotides, the CDR3 is TGTGCCAGCAGCATCACAGGCCCAAATCAGCCCCAGCATTTT. Residues: CASSITGPNQPQHF.

This rearrangement joins TRBV27 to TRBJ2-7, with 11 bases matching TRBD2. This CDR3 region has 16 residues. The J segment lost 3 bases and the V segment lost 0 bases, leaving 4 bases of the junction unmatched. The V gene's germline CDR1 is MNHEY and CDR2 SMNVEV (reference sequence). For the CDR3, the DNA is TGTGCCAGCAGTTTATCCCTAGCGGGAGGCAACTACGAGCAGTACTTC. Translation: CASSLSLAGGNYEQYF.

This clone was seen repeatedly, ten times or more. The chain recombines TRBV18 with TRBJ2-3, with 11 nucleotides matching TRBD1. Germline V gene data show CDR1 as KGHSH and CDR2 as LQKENI. The CDR3 consists of 15 residues. V was pared by 1 base and J by 8 bases, with 5 bases of the junction left unmatched. The CDR3 DNA reads as TGTGCCAGCTCACCACAGGACAGGGGGCGAGGTACGCAGTATTTT. Protein product: CASSPQDRGRGTQYF.

This chain uses TRBV4-2 with TRBJ2-3; 8 nucleotides agree with TRBD2. CDR1 LGHNA and CDR2 YNFKEQ come from the germline V gene. CDR3 length: 17 residues. Losses at the gene ends were 1 base for V and 3 bases for J; bases not matched to a gene: 9. The CDR3, as DNA: TGTGCCAGCAGCCAAGGGCGGTCCAGCGGGAGAACAGATACGCAGTATTTT. Its translation: CASSQGRSSGRTDTQYF.

This clone was seen a single time. V is TRBV28 and J is TRBJ2-1, with 9 bases that match TRBD2. Germline assignment: CDR1 MDHEN and CDR2 SYDVKM. The CDR3 is made up of 16 amino acids. Trimming removed 7 bases from V and 3 bases from J; junction bases left unmatched: 10. CDR3 region: CASTPSSGTRYNEQFF. CDR3 nucleotide sequence: TGTGCCAGCACCCCATCTAGCGGGACGCGCTACAATGAGCAGTTCTTC.

V usage is TRBV18 and J usage is TRBJ1-2, with TRBD1 as a possible D gene (6 bases). The CDR3 has 17 residues. Germline assignment: CDR1 KGHSH and CDR2 LQKENI. The V end lost 3 bases, the J end lost 0 bases, and 17 bases lay between the germline ends. CDR3 in amino acids: CASSPRPDRNANYGYTF. The CDR3 DNA reads TGTGCCAGCTCACCCCGACCCGACAGGAACGCTAACTATGGCTACACCTTC.

The genes are TRBV10-3 and TRBJ2-5; the match to TRBD2 covers 9 bases. The V gene's germline CDR1 is ENHRY and CDR2 SYGVKD. The CDR3 totals 14 residues. The V and J ends lost 9 bases and 7 bases, in that order; junction bases with no gene match: 12. The CDR3 protein is CAMGLAGPLGTQYF. Here the CDR3 DNA reads TGTGCCATGGGACTAGCTGGTCCTCTGGGGACCCAGTACTTC.

The chain links TRBV5-4 to TRBJ1-3; weak D call: TRBD1 (5 bases). The germline V gene has CDR1 SGHNT and CDR2 YYREEE (reference sequence). V lost 0 bases and J lost 3, with 13 bases in between. This CDR3 spans 16 amino acids. DNA of the CDR3: TGTGCCAGCAGCTTGGGCGGACACGGGGATGGAAACACCATATATTTT. Translated: CASSLGGHGDGNTIYF.

DNA of the CDR3: TGTGCCAGTAGTATTGGGGAAGATCAGCCCCAGCATTTT. Amino acid sequence: CASSIGEDQPQHF. The chain carries TRBV19 and TRBJ1-5; D is unclear. Germline V gene sequence: CDR1 LNHDA, CDR2 SQIVND (reference sequence). V was cut by 3 bases and J by 5 bases, with 8 bases left in between. The CDR3 totals 13 residues.

The CDR3 here is CAIRPMTVNTEAFF. The CDR3 nucleotides are TGTGCCATCAGGCCGATGACAGTGAACACTGAAGCTTTCTTT. The V gene is TRBV10-3, the J gene TRBJ1-1, with D possibly TRBD1 on 5 matching bases. The CDR3 has 14 residues. Trimming removed 6 bases at V and 0 bases at J, with 11 bases between. Per germline, CDR1 ENHRY and CDR2 SYGVKD.

The rearrangement joins TRBV18 to TRBJ1-1, with D unclear. CDR1 KGHSH and CDR2 LQKENI come from the germline V gene. This CDR3 spans 14 amino acids. V was cut by 3 bases and J by 3 bases, with 11 bases left in between. DNA of the CDR3: TGTGCCAGCTCACCCTCTCTCGACGACACTGAAGCTTTCTTT. Protein: CASSPSLDDTEAFF.

The J gene is TRBJ1-5, the V gene TRBV7-9; no clear D gene. There are 12 residues in the CDR3. V lost 1 base and J 7 bases, leaving 5 bases between the germline ends. In germline, CDR1 is SEHNR, CDR2 FQNEAQ (reference sequence). CDR3 amino acids: CASSLERQPQHF. CDR3 in DNA: TGTGCCAGCAGCTTAGAGCGGCAGCCCCAGCATTTT.